A single sample gave rise to the 27 T cell receptor beta chains below, sequenced in a study of cytomegalovirus exposure and HLA in healthy donors. Using immunoSEQ multiplex PCR, the repertoire was profiled, and TCRdb retains in-frame clones only, with some absent. The repertoire holds 250,000 to 400,000 clones, approximately 85% seen once, with about 0.96% in the top ten. Specimen: PBMCs. The receptors shown here come from a man aged 30 to 39 in good health and CMV-seronegative.

V is TRBV5-1 and J is TRBJ1-1; no reliable D call. The V end was cut by 3 bases, the J end by 1 base, with 10 bases between. Germline loops: CDR1 SGHRS, CDR2 YFSETQ. This CDR3 contains 14 residues. Here the CDR3 DNA reads TGCGCCAGCAGCTCGGGTGGAGCGAACACTGAAGCTTTCTTT. It is translated as CASSSGGANTEAFF.

This chain uses TRBV6-4 with TRBJ2-3, with 13 bases lining up with TRBD2. The CDR3 contains 15 residues. V lost 6 bases to trimming and J lost 3 bases; unmatched junction nucleotides: 3. The germline gives CDR1 MRHNA, CDR2 SNTAGT. The CDR3 sequence: CASSRTSGGTDTQYF. The CDR3 region has the DNA TGTGCCAGCAGCCGGACTAGCGGGGGTACAGATACGCAGTATTTT.

The genes are TRBV2 and TRBJ2-1; the match to TRBD2 covers 10 bases. The germline V gene encodes CDR1 SNHLY and CDR2 FYNNEI. The CDR3 loop spans 15 amino acids. V lost 2 bases to trimming and J lost 9 bases; unmatched junction nucleotides: 7. CDR3 sequence: CASSEKLAGLLEQFF. CDR3 bases: TGTGCCAGCAGTGAAAAACTAGCGGGGCTCCTTGAGCAGTTCTTC.

The table lists this clone with a few counts. The chain employs TRBV18 and TRBJ1-6; 7 bases map to TRBD1. V shed 2 bases and J 5 bases; nucleotides not matched to a gene: 3. The germline CDR1 and CDR2 sequences are KGHSH and LQKENI. The CDR3 has 15 amino acids. The CDR3 nucleotides are TGTGCCAGCTCACCAAGGGACAGCAATAATTCACCCCTCCACTTT. Its protein product is CASSPRDSNNSPLHF.

The chain links TRBV27 to TRBJ2-5, with 10 bases aligning to TRBD1. This CDR3 contains 15 residues. In germline, CDR1 is MNHEY, CDR2 SMNVEV (reference sequence). Unmatched junction bases numbered 5, after V lost 2 bases and J lost 5 bases. The CDR3 loop is CASSLGTGARETQYF. CDR3 sequence (DNA): TGTGCCAGCAGTTTAGGGACAGGGGCGCGGGAGACCCAGTACTTC.

The chain links TRBV28 to TRBJ1-5; the D is unclear. Trimming took 2 bases from V and 6 from J, leaving 14 bases between them. In germline, CDR1 is MDHEN, CDR2 SYDVKM. CDR3 length: 15 amino acids. The CDR3 DNA sequence: TGTGCCAGCAGTTTACGAGGGAATTTGGGTCAGCCCCAGCATTTT. It codes for CASSLRGNLGQPQHF.

This clone is a singleton in its sample. V is TRBV30 and J is TRBJ1-4; TRBD1 matches at 8 bases. CDR3 length: 13 residues. Losses at the gene ends were 5 bases for V and 9 bases for J; bases not matched to a gene: 8. The V gene's germline CDR1 is GTSNPN and CDR2 SVGIG (reference sequence). CDR3 nucleotide sequence: TGTGCCTGGGGCGGACAGGGCGTCCAAAAACTGTTTTTT. Translation: CAWGGQGVQKLFF.

This sequence joins TRBV25-1 and TRBJ2-5; 7 nucleotides match TRBD2. The length of the CDR3 is 18 residues. The V segment lost 6 bases and the J segment 4 bases; nucleotides outside the gene matches: 20. Per germline, CDR1 MGHDK and CDR2 SYGVNS. CDR3 in DNA: TGTGCCAGCAGAGGAGTGATCGGAGCGGGGCTCCACTCAGAGACCCAGTACTTC. Translated, it gives CASRGVIGAGLHSETQYF.

The chain joins TRBV2 to TRBJ1-2; D is perhaps TRBD1 (6 bases). This CDR3 contains 13 residues. V lost 2 bases and J lost 7, with 11 bases in between. CDR1 and CDR2 from the germline V gene are SNHLY and FYNNEI. The DNA for the CDR3 is TGTGCCAGCAGTGAATACAGGGATTTTGGCTACACCTTC. This sequence encodes CASSEYRDFGYTF.

The chain combines TRBV4-3 with TRBJ1-4; D possibly corresponds to TRBD1 (6 bases). Trimming pared 4 bases from V and 8 bases from J, leaving 14 bases between. This CDR3 is built from 14 residues. Germline CDR1 and CDR2: LGHNA and YSLEER. The CDR3 coding sequence is TGCGCCAGCAGCCTAAGAGGGGGTCGGGAAAAACTGTTTTTT. Translating gives CASSLRGGREKLFF.

CDR3 residues: CASSFGLGLQFF. In DNA, the CDR3 is TGTGCCAGCAGCTTTGGACTGGGACTACAGTTCTTC. The genes are TRBV7-2 and TRBJ2-1, with 7 bases matching TRBD2. The V gene's germline CDR1 is SGHTA and CDR2 FQGNSA. Losses at the gene ends were 3 bases for V and 13 bases for J; bases not matched to a gene: 6. There are 12 residues in the CDR3.

The chain employs TRBV18 and TRBJ1-5; a weak D match, TRBD1 (5 bases). Germline CDR1 and CDR2: KGHSH and LQKENI. V was clipped by 6 bases and J by 5 bases, with 17 bases between them. This CDR3 is built from 15 residues. This CDR3 reads CASSLQRGNDQPQHF. CDR3 coding DNA: TGTGCCAGCTCTCTACAAAGGGGAAACGATCAGCCCCAGCATTTT.

V gene TRBV13 combines with J gene TRBJ1-2; D may be TRBD1 (6 bases). The length of the CDR3 is 16 residues. V lost 4 bases and J lost 0, with 15 bases in between. The germline V gene has CDR1 PRHDT and CDR2 FYEKMQ (reference sequence). For the CDR3, the DNA is TGTGCCAGCAGCTCCCGTTACAGGGAGACTAACTATGGCTACACCTTC. This sequence encodes CASSSRYRETNYGYTF.

V and J are TRBV30 and TRBJ1-1; D is uncertain. This CDR3 has 14 residues. Germline V gene lookup returns CDR1 GTSNPN and CDR2 SVGIG (reference sequence). V lost 4 bases and J lost 4, with 16 bases in between. The DNA of the CDR3 is TGTGCCTGGACCCCGAGGAGGGAGGGCACTGAAGCTTTCTTT. Amino acids: CAWTPRREGTEAFF.

The chain couples TRBV7-2 to TRBJ2-1; 8 bases are a match to TRBD2. Trimming cost V 5 bases and J 6 bases; bases outside gene matches: 9. CDR3 length: 15 residues. Germline V lookup: CDR1 SGHTA, CDR2 FQGNSA. CDR3 region: CASSPYRGGVNEQFF. As DNA, the CDR3 is TGTGCCAGCAGCCCCTACCGGGGGGGCGTCAATGAGCAGTTCTTC.

The chain combines TRBV6-5 with TRBJ2-7; the D gene is possibly TRBD1 (5 bases). There are 12 residues in the CDR3. The ends were cut back, 6 bases at V and 2 bases at J, with 8 bases in the middle. Germline V gene sequence: CDR1 MNHEY, CDR2 SVGAGI. The CDR3 DNA is TGTGCCAGCAGCACACAGGCCTACGAGCAGTACTTC. Protein: CASSTQAYEQYF.

V usage is TRBV2 and J usage is TRBJ1-2; no firm D call. The V gene's germline CDR1 is SNHLY and CDR2 FYNNEI. Trimming stripped 6 bases from V and 3 bases from J, with 11 bases between. The CDR3 consists of 13 residues. Here the CDR3 DNA reads TGTGCCAGCAGCCTAGTGCTTTACTATGGCTACACCTTC. Translated, it gives CASSLVLYYGYTF.

The genes are TRBV28 and TRBJ2-7; D might be TRBD1 (5 bases). With 3 bases removed from V and 5 bases from J, the gap between germline ends came to 8 bases. The CDR3 totals 12 residues. Germline CDR1 is MDHEN and CDR2 is SYDVKM. CDR3 in amino acids: CASSFDSDEQYF. The DNA for the CDR3 is TGTGCCAGCAGTTTCGACAGTGACGAGCAGTACTTC.

J is TRBJ2-1 and V is TRBV6-1, with 10 bases that match TRBD2. The CDR3 is 15 residues long. V lost 5 bases and J lost 6; bases outside the gene matches: 7. Germline-derived CDR1 and CDR2 are MNHNS and SASEGT. CDR3 DNA sequence: TGTGCCAGCAGTCGAAGCGGGGGGGCCCTCAATGAGCAGTTCTTC. It is translated as CASSRSGGALNEQFF.

The CDR3 nucleotides are TGTGCCAGCAGCTCACATTATAGCAATCAGCCCCAGCATTTT. Protein sequence: CASSSHYSNQPQHF. This chain uses TRBV7-9 with TRBJ1-5; D call uncertain. The CDR3 is 14 amino acids. The germline V gene has CDR1 SEHNR and CDR2 FQNEAQ (reference sequence). Trimming cost V 4 bases and J 0 bases, with 7 bases left between them.

J is TRBJ2-6 and V is TRBV6-1, with no clear D. Trimming removed 7 bases at V and 5 bases at J, with 12 bases between. This CDR3 is built from 14 residues. Looked up from germline, CDR1 is MNHNS and CDR2 is SASEGT. DNA for the CDR3: TGTGCCAGCACGACCCTGGGCTGGGCCAACGTCCTGACTTTC. As protein: CASTTLGWANVLTF.

The V gene is TRBV7-9, the J gene TRBJ1-5; possible D gene TRBD1, 5 bases. Trimming cost V 2 bases and J 0 bases, with 14 bases left between them. This CDR3 contains 17 residues. Germline V CDR1 and CDR2: SEHNR, FQNEAQ (reference sequence). CDR3 loop: CASSLWDAGYSNQPQHF. CDR3 coding DNA: TGTGCCAGCAGCTTATGGGACGCGGGGTATAGCAATCAGCCCCAGCATTTT.

The rearrangement joins TRBV29-1 to TRBJ1-2, with D maybe TRBD1 (6 bases). This CDR3 is built from 14 residues. V gave up 6 bases and J gave up 0 bases, with 14 bases separating them. The germline gives CDR1 SQVTM, CDR2 ANQGSEA. The CDR3 protein is CSVNPTGSNYGYTF. The CDR3 region has the DNA TGCAGCGTGAATCCAACAGGGTCTAACTATGGCTACACCTTC.

As DNA, the CDR3 is TGTGCCATCAGTGAGGTGCTGGTCGGGAAGGAAGTAAGCTACACCTTC. It yields the protein CAISEVLVGKEVSYTF. The chain carries TRBV10-3 and TRBJ1-2; D remains unclear. Trimming stripped 2 bases from V and 9 bases from J, with 22 bases between. The germline CDR1 and CDR2 sequences are ENHRY and SYGVKD. CDR3 length: 16 amino acids.

The chain couples TRBV6-5 to TRBJ1-6; D remains ambiguous. Germline loops: CDR1 MNHEY, CDR2 SVGAGI. The V end lost 6 bases, the J end lost 10 bases, and 7 bases lay between the germline ends. The CDR3 has 11 residues. In nucleotides, the CDR3 is TGTGCCAGCAGAACACAGTCACCCCTCCACTTT. This codes for CASRTQSPLHF.

Worth noting for this clone: This sample also contains other DNA sequences that code for the same CDR3. The chain combines TRBV29-1 with TRBJ1-1; D gene uncertain. CDR3 size: 9 residues. The V and J ends lost 7 bases and 4 bases respectively, with 4 bases between them. Germline CDR1 and CDR2: SQVTM and ANQGSEA. The CDR3 loop reads CSAGTEAFF. The CDR3 coding sequence is TGCAGCGCCGGCACTGAAGCTTTCTTT.

The chain employs TRBV30 and TRBJ1-6; TRBD1 agrees at 9 bases. Germline assignment: CDR1 GTSNPN and CDR2 SVGIG (reference sequence). This CDR3 region has 15 residues. Trimming took 0 bases from V and 7 from J; bases not matched to a gene: 4. The CDR3 DNA reads as TGTGCCTGGAGTGTAGTGGGACAGGGAAATTCACCCCTCCACTTT. It yields the protein CAWSVVGQGNSPLHF.